One T cell receptor beta chain is described in this entry. Its recognized antigen is unknown. No quality values exist for individual bases; no much larger clone is one base distant. This sample is part of a study of healthy donors' naive CD4 and CD8 T cells (dated by TCRdb to the mid-2010s). For the study in its entirety: Donors were selected to cover three age groups (20-25, 40-50 and 60-70 years, several each), with a mean age of approximately 43, and half of the donors were female. To check how TCR variation relates to lineage commitment, the researchers sequenced rearranged TCR alpha and beta chains taken from naive CD4+ and CD8+ T cells. Donors were HLA-typed by sequencing at HLA-A, -B, -C, -DRB1, -DQB1 and -DPB1 using the SBTexcellerator protocol, an ABI3130xl analyzer and SBTengine software. Peripheral blood mononuclear cells were obtained from 15 to 20 unrelated, healthy individuals. For TCR alpha, a new primer set was designed to cover all functional IMGT alpha gene variants, and the remainder of the protocol was kept the same as the beta-chain workflow. General study outcomes and caveats: Taken together, V genes, J genes and CDR3 charge appeared to account for around 13% of the variance in CD4/CD8 propensity, mostly acting in an additive way. Possible repertoire bias arising from homeostatic proliferation of naive T cells was not directly addressed. Bias between naive CD4+ and CD8+ cells was reportedly observed for most V and J gene segments, consistently across donors and independently of HLA genotype. Because alpha and beta chains were sequenced in bulk and could not be paired, the effects of the two chains in combination were not assessed. In both chains, CD4+ lineage was associated with a positively charged CDR3, and CD8+ lineage was associated with a negatively charged CDR3.

Cells with a CD4+CD8-CD45RO-CD45RA+ profile were isolated by FACS and defined as naive CD4+ T cells, and those with a CD8+CD4-CD45RA+CD27bright profile were defined as naive CD8+ T cells. The antibodies used for sorting targeted CD4 (RPA-T4), CD8 (SK1), CD27 (O323), CD45RA (HI100) and CD45RO (UCHL1). The listed sequencing device is 454 GS FLX Titanium. A previously published linear amplification protocol was used to construct TCR libraries from roughly 0.45 ug of total RNA. Sequencing was performed on the Roche/454 Genome Sequencer with Titanium chemistry. Processing in the source paper ran as follows. From 4 to 6 of the healthy donors, a total of under 90,000 rearranged TCR alpha transcripts were sequenced. Unique TCR clonotypes were defined by the CDR3 junction under IMGT nomenclature, and duplicate transcripts were removed. Logistic regression in R 2.13.0 modeled CD4 versus CD8 status as a function of V and J genes, with adjustment for donor effects and Bonferroni correction for multiple testing. The public reads were run again by TCRdb, first through fastp at Q25 and then through MiXCR, and only productive beta chains were kept. Under each unique CDR3 protein, matching rows form one entry showing the most common genes and DNA. TCRdb's processing, not the authors' own work, is the source of the V and J calls. Within this sample are 200,000 or so distinct CDR3 sequences, with 65% to 75% of them counted one time only. Approximately 2.5% of the sample rests with the top ten.

Measured from the cysteine to the phenylalanine, the CDR3 is 14 residues long. Only the CDR3 region is kept as DNA, spanning 42 bases read in frame from base 1. The germline V gene sets CDR1 to SGHRS and CDR2 to YFSETQ. V was cut back by 4 bases and J by 2 bases, leaving a gap of 13 bases between them. Material for sequencing was naive CD4+ and CD8+ T cells sorted from blood, pooled from several donors. Read against the paper, the sample's cell subset or site label means: FACS-sorted naive CD4+ (CD45RO-CD45RA+) and naive CD8+ (CD45RA+CD27bright) T cells. The sequence is built from TRBV5-1 and TRBJ2-7, with a tentative D gene TRBD1 over 6 matching bases. The sequence came from a pool of human donors in good health; the sample pools cells from several healthy donors. In nucleotides, the sequence is TGCGCCAGCAGCCCGGACAGACTACCCTACGAGCAGTACTTC. It translates as CASSPDRLPYEQYF.